This passage covers 12 T cell receptor beta chains from one sample sequenced in a study of T cell changes during pregnancy in multiple sclerosis. The repertoire was sequenced with immunoSEQ multiplex PCR; TCRdb's copy has only in-frame clones and lacks some. The sample consists of some 55,000 clones, 87% of them appearing once. Source material: peripheral blood from another person, used as feeder cells. The receptors were sampled from a human donor whose cells served as feeder cells for cultures in a pregnancy study.

This chain links TRBV7-8 with TRBJ1-5; maybe TRBD1 (5 bases). V gave up 2 bases and J gave up 5 bases, with 16 bases separating them. The CDR3 sequence is 16 residues long. In germline, CDR1 is SGHVS, CDR2 FQNEAQ. CDR3 in DNA: TGTGCCAGCAGCTTAATAGGGGTGGGGGGGGATCAGCCCCAGCATTTT. It yields the protein CASSLIGVGGDQPQHF. Full variable domain (remainder filled in from reference TRBV7-8 and TRBJ1-5): GAGVSQSPRYKVAKRGQDVALRCDPISGHVSLFWYQQALGQGPEFLTYFQNEAQLDKSGLPSDRFFAERPEGSVSTLKIQRTQQEDSAVYLCASSLIGVGGDQPQHFGDGTRLSIL.

The rearrangement links TRBV6-1 to TRBJ2-3; TRBD1 is a possible D gene (7 bases). This CDR3 contains 14 residues. The V end lost 5 bases, the J end lost 6 bases, and 15 bases lay between the germline ends. Germline V gene sequence: CDR1 MNHNS, CDR2 SASEGT. The CDR3 nucleotides are TGTGCCAGCAGTCGATCCAGGGGGGACGATACGCAGTATTTT. Translation: CASSRSRGDDTQYF.

The chain carries TRBV12-2 and TRBJ1-2. TRBV12-2 is a pseudogene segment. CDR3 length: 13 amino acids. The CDR3 nucleotides read TGTGCAAGTCGCTTATCAAGGTTATATGGCTACACCTTC. The encoded protein is CASRLSRLYGYTF.

CDR3 DNA sequence: TGTGCCAGCCTTCTCCGGGAGGGGGAGACCCAGTACTTC. Encoded protein: CASLLREGETQYF. The rearrangement links TRBV7-2 to TRBJ2-5; 8 bases match TRBD2. The CDR3 is made up of 13 amino acids. Per germline, CDR1 SGHTA and CDR2 FQGNSA. J was trimmed by 5 bases and V by 8 bases; bases with no gene match: 7.

The chain links TRBV28 to TRBJ2-1; TRBD2 agrees at 13 bases. Germline assignment: CDR1 MDHEN and CDR2 SYDVKM. This CDR3 has 15 residues. After removal of 3 bases from V and 6 bases from J, the junction contained 2 bases not matched to a gene. The CDR3 region has the DNA TGTGCCAGCAGTTTTACTAGCGGGAGGGTCAATGAGCAGTTCTTC. Amino acid sequence: CASSFTSGRVNEQFF.

The rearrangement links TRBV5-1 to TRBJ2-3, with D hard to call. Deletions cut 2 bases from V and 2 bases from J, with 9 bases between. The CDR3 has 14 amino acids. Germline assignment: CDR1 SGHRS and CDR2 YFSETQ. The CDR3 region has the DNA TGCGCCAGCAGCTTCCGAGCGACCACAGATACGCAGTATTTT. Translated, it gives CASSFRATTDTQYF.

V and J are TRBV18 and TRBJ2-3; D not certain. Trimming removed 3 bases at V and 3 bases at J, with 4 bases between. The CDR3 has 12 residues. CDR1 is KGHSH, CDR2 LQKENI, per germline. CDR3 sequence: CASSPRTDTQYF. The CDR3 bases are TGTGCCAGCTCACCGCGGACAGATACGCAGTATTTT.

This clone was observed a handful of times. The CDR3: CASSITATGGMDGYTF. For the CDR3, the DNA is TGTGCCAGTAGTATAACCGCGACAGGGGGCATGGATGGCTACACCTTC. The rearrangement joins TRBV19 to TRBJ1-2, with 10 bases identical to TRBD1. Germline loops: CDR1 LNHDA, CDR2 SQIVND (reference sequence). The J segment lost 6 bases and the V segment lost 2 bases, leaving 9 bases of the junction unmatched. The CDR3 has 16 amino acids.

The chain has TRBV5-6 and TRBJ2-7; maybe TRBD1 (5 bases). The CDR3 is 16 amino acids. Looked up from germline, CDR1 is SGHDT and CDR2 is YYEEEE. V lost 0 bases to trimming and J lost 2 bases, with 15 bases between them. The CDR3 is CASSLVEGVTPYEQYF. For the CDR3, the DNA is TGTGCCAGCAGCTTGGTTGAAGGGGTAACGCCCTACGAGCAGTACTTC.

The V gene is TRBV28, the J gene TRBJ1-4, with a possible D match to TRBD1 (6 bases). The ends were cut back, 5 bases at V and 8 bases at J, with 21 bases in the middle. Germline loops: CDR1 MDHEN, CDR2 SYDVKM. The CDR3 spans 16 residues. In DNA, the CDR3 is TGTGCCAGCAGTCCTCCCCGCAGGGCAGGGGTGGAAAAACTGTTTTTT. It yields the protein CASSPPRRAGVEKLFF.

The chain employs TRBV30 and TRBJ1-2; TRBD1 might be the D (5 bases). With 0 bases removed from V and 3 bases from J, the gap between germline ends came to 20 bases. The CDR3 has 17 amino acids. Germline loops: CDR1 GTSNPN, CDR2 SVGIG (reference sequence). CDR3 sequence: CAWSVLVSRDPYYGYTF. The DNA for the CDR3 is TGTGCCTGGAGTGTACTCGTTAGCAGGGATCCATACTATGGCTACACCTTC.

This clone showed up just once. The gene calls are TRBV7-3 and TRBJ2-7; 11 bases match TRBD1. V was clipped by 5 bases and J by 3 bases; unmatched bases: 3. Germline V gene sequence: CDR1 SGHTA, CDR2 FQGTGA. The CDR3 is 14 residues long. The CDR3 sequence: CASSRDRGFYEQYF. As DNA, the CDR3 is TGTGCCAGCAGCCGGGACAGGGGGTTCTACGAGCAGTACTTC.